The 2 T cell receptor beta chains below come from one sample, sequenced in a study of response to subunit inactivated influenza vaccine. MiXCR, applied by TCRdb to the RT-PCR reads, yields one record per CDR3 protein. The sample lists 500,000 to 550,000 distinct CDR3 sequences, around 21% seen once, with around 2.8% in the top ten. Another study also made use of these data, one on T cells expressing NK-cell markers. That publication notes: UMI-tagged 5'RACE template switching yielded the TCR beta cDNA.

Specimen: CD4+ T cells sorted from PBMCs, collected 11 to 12 days after vaccination. The receptors were gathered from a man aged 50 or older who received an inactivated influenza vaccine.

This chain uses TRBV24-1 with TRBJ2-4; 7 positions agree with TRBD2. After removal of 3 bases from V and 3 bases from J, the junction contained 13 bases not matched to a gene. The length of the CDR3 is 18 residues. Germline V lookup: CDR1 KGHDR, CDR2 SFDVKD. The CDR3 reads CATSDPRGSGAFKNIQYF. CDR3 bases: TGTGCCACCAGTGATCCCCGCGGGAGCGGAGCCTTCAAAAACATTCAGTACTTC.

The table lists this clonotype with a few counts. The V call is TRBV10-1, the J call TRBJ2-7; no clear D gene. Germline V CDR1 and CDR2: WNHNN, SYGVQD (reference sequence). Trimming removed 8 bases at V and 3 bases at J, with 5 bases between. This CDR3 has 10 amino acids. CDR3 region: CASGYYEQYF. The CDR3 nucleotides read TGCGCCAGCGGATACTACGAGCAGTACTTC.